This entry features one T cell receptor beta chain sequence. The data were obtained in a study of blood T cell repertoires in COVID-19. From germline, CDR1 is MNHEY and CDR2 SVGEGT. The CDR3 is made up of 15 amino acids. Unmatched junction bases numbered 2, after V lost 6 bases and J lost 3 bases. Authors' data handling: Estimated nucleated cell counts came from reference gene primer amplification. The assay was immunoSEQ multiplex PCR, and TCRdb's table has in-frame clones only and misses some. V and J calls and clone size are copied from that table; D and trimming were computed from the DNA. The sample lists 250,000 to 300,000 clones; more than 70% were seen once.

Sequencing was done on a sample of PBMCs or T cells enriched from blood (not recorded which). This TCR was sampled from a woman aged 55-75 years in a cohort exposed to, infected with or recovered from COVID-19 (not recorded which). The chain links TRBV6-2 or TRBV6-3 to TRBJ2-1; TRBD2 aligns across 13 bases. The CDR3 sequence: CASSRLAGGYNEQFF. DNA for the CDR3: TGTGCCAGCAGCCGACTAGCGGGAGGCTACAATGAGCAGTTCTTC.